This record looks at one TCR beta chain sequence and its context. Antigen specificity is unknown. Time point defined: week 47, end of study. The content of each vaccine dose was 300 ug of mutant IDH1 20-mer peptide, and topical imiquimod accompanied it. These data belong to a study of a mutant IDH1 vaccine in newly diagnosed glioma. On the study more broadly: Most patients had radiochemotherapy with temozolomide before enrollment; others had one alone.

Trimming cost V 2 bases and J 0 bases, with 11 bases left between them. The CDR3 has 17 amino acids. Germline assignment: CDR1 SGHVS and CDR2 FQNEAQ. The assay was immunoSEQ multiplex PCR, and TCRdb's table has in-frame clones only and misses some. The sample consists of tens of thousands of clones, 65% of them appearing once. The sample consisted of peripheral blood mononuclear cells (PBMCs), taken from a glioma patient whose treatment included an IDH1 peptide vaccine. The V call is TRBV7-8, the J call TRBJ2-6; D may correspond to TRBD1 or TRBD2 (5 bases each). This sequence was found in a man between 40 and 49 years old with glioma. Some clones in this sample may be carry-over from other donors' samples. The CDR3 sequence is CASSLLGPTSGANVLTF. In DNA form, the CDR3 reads TGTGCCAGCAGCTTATTGGGACCGACCTCTGGGGCCAACGTCCTGACTTTC. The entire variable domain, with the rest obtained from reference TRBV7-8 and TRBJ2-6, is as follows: GAGVSQSPRYKVAKRGQDVALRCDPISGHVSLFWYQQALGQGPEFLTYFQNEAQLDKSGLPSDRFFAERPEGSVSTLKIQRTQQEDSAVYLCASSLLGPTSGANVLTFGAGSRLTVL.